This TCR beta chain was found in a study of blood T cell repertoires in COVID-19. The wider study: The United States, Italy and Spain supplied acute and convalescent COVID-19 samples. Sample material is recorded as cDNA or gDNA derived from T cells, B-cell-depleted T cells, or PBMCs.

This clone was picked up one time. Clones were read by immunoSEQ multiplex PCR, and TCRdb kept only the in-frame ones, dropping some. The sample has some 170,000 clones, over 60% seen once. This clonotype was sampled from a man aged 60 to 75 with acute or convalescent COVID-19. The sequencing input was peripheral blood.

CDR3 nucleotide sequence: TGTGCCAGCAGTTTAATGGAGGGGACGCAGTTCTTC. It specifies CASSLMEGTQFF. J is TRBJ2-1 and V is TRBV28; D might be TRBD2 (6 bases). Germline assignment: CDR1 MDHEN and CDR2 SYDVKM. Trimming cost V 2 bases and J 12 bases, with 11 bases left between them. The CDR3 covers 12 residues.